These T cell receptor beta chains were read from a single sample in a study of beta chain features in type 1 diabetes. Sequencing used immunoSEQ multiplex PCR; TCRdb keeps in-frame clones, though not all of them. Of hundreds of thousands of clones in the sample, 68% are singletons; the top ten hold around 0.05%. The sample taken for sequencing was naive CD4+ T cells from blood. These TCRs come from a man aged 25-45 years in good health. Each CDR3 is given with its conserved first and last residue. D genes are given only for firm matches. The listing skips clone size in some rows; elsewhere it reads once, few, many or a size class.

abundance: -; v_gene: TRBV6-5; d_gene: TRBD1; j_gene: TRBJ2-5; CDR3nt: TGTGCCAGCAGTTACTCAGGGACAGGGGGCCAAGAGACCCAGTACTTC; CDR3aa: CASSYSGTGGQETQYF
abundance: -; v_gene: TRBV6-5; d_gene: TRBD2; j_gene: TRBJ2-3; CDR3nt: TGTGCCAGCACTCGATTGGGGGGAGGGACGAATACGCAGTATTTT; CDR3aa: CASTRLGGGTNTQYF
abundance: -; v_gene: TRBV4-1; d_gene: -; j_gene: TRBJ2-1; CDR3nt: TGCGCCAGCAGCCAAGATGTGGGGTTTACCTACAATGAGCAGTTCTTC; CDR3aa: CASSQDVGFTYNEQFF
abundance: -; v_gene: TRBV9; d_gene: -; j_gene: TRBJ2-3; CDR3nt: TGTGCCAGCAGCGCGCCCATGATTGGGGATACGCAGTATTTT; CDR3aa: CASSAPMIGDTQYF
abundance: few; v_gene: TRBV29-1; d_gene: -; j_gene: TRBJ2-1; CDR3nt: TGCAGCGTTGAATACAGTACCTACAATGAGCAGTTCTTC; CDR3aa: CSVEYSTYNEQFF
abundance: -; v_gene: TRBV7-9; d_gene: -; j_gene: TRBJ2-1; CDR3nt: TGTGCCAGCAGCTTATTACGGAATGAGCAGTTCTTC; CDR3aa: CASSLLRNEQFF
abundance: -; v_gene: TRBV2; d_gene: -; j_gene: TRBJ2-1; CDR3nt: TGTGCCAGCAGCGCGGCATCCTACAATGAGCAGTTCTTC; CDR3aa: CASSAASYNEQFF
abundance: -; v_gene: TRBV19; d_gene: -; j_gene: TRBJ1-1; CDR3nt: TGTGCCAGTAGGACGCGAGGGGAAACTGAAGCTTTCTTT; CDR3aa: CASRTRGETEAFF
abundance: -; v_gene: TRBV30; d_gene: -; j_gene: TRBJ1-5; CDR3nt: TGTGCCTGGAATATGAGGGCAGATAGCAATCAGCCCCAGCATTTT; CDR3aa: CAWNMRADSNQPQHF
abundance: -; v_gene: TRBV4-3; d_gene: TRBD2; j_gene: TRBJ2-2; CDR3nt: TGCGCCAGCAGCCAAGTCCCTAGCGGGAACACCGGGGAGCTGTTTTTT; CDR3aa: CASSQVPSGNTGELFF
abundance: -; v_gene: TRBV7-9; d_gene: -; j_gene: TRBJ2-7; CDR3nt: TGTGCCAGCAGCTTCGGAGGGCATAGCTCCTACGAGCAGTACTTC; CDR3aa: CASSFGGHSSYEQYF
abundance: -; v_gene: TRBV5-6; d_gene: -; j_gene: TRBJ2-7; CDR3nt: TGTGCCAGCAGCTTGGCTGGACAGACTATCTTC; CDR3aa: CASSLAGQTIF
abundance: -; v_gene: TRBV4-3; d_gene: -; j_gene: TRBJ2-5; CDR3nt: TGCGCCAGCAGCCAAGATGAGACAAATCAAGAGACCCAGTACTTC; CDR3aa: CASSQDETNQETQYF
abundance: -; v_gene: TRBV20-1; d_gene: -; j_gene: TRBJ1-1; CDR3nt: TGCAGTGCTAGAGCAGGGCCTGAAGCTTTCTTT; CDR3aa: CSARAGPEAFF
abundance: -; v_gene: TRBV9; d_gene: -; j_gene: TRBJ2-3; CDR3nt: TGTGCCAGCAGCGTAGGGGCTCTAGCGTACCGCACAGATACGCAGTATTTT; CDR3aa: CASSVGALAYRTDTQYF
abundance: -; v_gene: TRBV29-1; d_gene: TRBD2; j_gene: TRBJ2-1; CDR3nt: TGCAGCGTTTCTAGCGGGGGCTTCGTCTTC; CDR3aa: CSVSSGGFVF
abundance: -; v_gene: TRBV30; d_gene: TRBD1; j_gene: TRBJ1-1; CDR3nt: TGTGCCTGGAGGCTCCTGACAGGGAGGACTGAAGCTTTCTTT; CDR3aa: CAWRLLTGRTEAFF
abundance: -; v_gene: TRBV6-5; d_gene: TRBD1; j_gene: TRBJ1-3; CDR3nt: TGTGCCAGCAGCCGACAGGGTTCAGGAAACACCATATATTTT; CDR3aa: CASSRQGSGNTIYF
abundance: few; v_gene: TRBV5-4; d_gene: -; j_gene: TRBJ2-3; CDR3nt: TGTGCCAGCAGCCGAGGGGATACGCAGTATTTT; CDR3aa: CASSRGDTQYF
abundance: -; v_gene: TRBV30; d_gene: -; j_gene: TRBJ2-5; CDR3nt: TGTGCCTGGAGCTCGGAGGAGACCCAGTACTTC; CDR3aa: CAWSSEETQYF
abundance: -; v_gene: TRBV30; d_gene: -; j_gene: TRBJ1-1; CDR3nt: TGTGCCTGGAGTGTACCTTCGTCCCTAGCTTTCTTT; CDR3aa: CAWSVPSSLAFF
abundance: -; v_gene: TRBV29-1; d_gene: -; j_gene: TRBJ2-5; CDR3nt: TGCAGCTATGACGGGAGCTTAACCGGAGAGACCCAGTACTTC; CDR3aa: CSYDGSLTGETQYF
abundance: -; v_gene: TRBV25-1; d_gene: -; j_gene: TRBJ1-2; CDR3nt: TGTGCCAGCAGTACATGGCAGTCTTATGGCTACACCTTC; CDR3aa: CASSTWQSYGYTF
abundance: few; v_gene: TRBV2; d_gene: TRBD1; j_gene: TRBJ1-5; CDR3nt: TGTGCCAGCAATCAGGGGGGAGGCAATCAGCCCCAGCATTTT; CDR3aa: CASNQGGGNQPQHF
abundance: -; v_gene: TRBV30; d_gene: TRBD1; j_gene: TRBJ1-4; CDR3nt: TGTGCCTGGAGTCCGCTGGCAGGGGGTGAAAAACTGTTTTTT; CDR3aa: CAWSPLAGGEKLFF
abundance: -; v_gene: TRBV9; d_gene: -; j_gene: TRBJ2-1; CDR3nt: TGTGCCAGCAGCGTAGAGGGCGGGTCCCAACAGTTCTTC; CDR3aa: CASSVEGGSQQFF
abundance: -; v_gene: TRBV13; d_gene: -; j_gene: TRBJ1-1; CDR3nt: TGTGCCAGCAGCTCCCGGGGTTGGGGTGAAAAGAACACTGAAGCTTTCTTT; CDR3aa: CASSSRGWGEKNTEAFF
abundance: -; v_gene: TRBV5-4; d_gene: -; j_gene: TRBJ1-6; CDR3nt: TGTGCCAGCAGCTTGGATAGGGATAATTCACCCCTCCACTTT; CDR3aa: CASSLDRDNSPLHF
abundance: -; v_gene: TRBV25-1; d_gene: -; j_gene: TRBJ2-7; CDR3nt: TGTGCCAGCAGTGTAGGGGATCATTTCGAGCAGTACTTC; CDR3aa: CASSVGDHFEQYF
abundance: -; v_gene: TRBV4-3; d_gene: -; j_gene: TRBJ2-7; CDR3nt: TGCGCCAGCAGCCAAGATCACAGCGTCGAGCAGTACTTC; CDR3aa: CASSQDHSVEQYF
abundance: -; v_gene: TRBV29-1; d_gene: -; j_gene: TRBJ2-7; CDR3nt: TGCAGCGCGACGACAGGCTCCTACGAGCAGTACTTC; CDR3aa: CSATTGSYEQYF
abundance: -; v_gene: TRBV18; d_gene: TRBD2; j_gene: TRBJ2-5; CDR3nt: TGTGCCAGCTCACCCGGGACTAGCGGAGAGACCCAGTACTTC; CDR3aa: CASSPGTSGETQYF
abundance: -; v_gene: TRBV11-2; d_gene: -; j_gene: TRBJ2-1; CDR3nt: TGTGCCAGCAGCTTGTGGGGTCAGGAGCAGTTCTTC; CDR3aa: CASSLWGQEQFF
abundance: -; v_gene: TRBV14; d_gene: -; j_gene: TRBJ1-2; CDR3nt: TGTGCCAGCAGCCTAGACAGGTCCTATGGCTACACCTTC; CDR3aa: CASSLDRSYGYTF
abundance: -; v_gene: TRBV29-1; d_gene: -; j_gene: TRBJ2-5; CDR3nt: TGCAGCGTTGAAGGAGCCCTTCTTCGGGAGACCCAGTACTTC; CDR3aa: CSVEGALLRETQYF
abundance: -; v_gene: TRBV7-9; d_gene: TRBD1; j_gene: TRBJ2-3; CDR3nt: TGTGCCAGCAGCCCCCGGGACAGGGGATCCGATACGCAGTATTTT; CDR3aa: CASSPRDRGSDTQYF
abundance: -; v_gene: TRBV29-1; d_gene: -; j_gene: TRBJ1-1; CDR3nt: TGCAGCGTTGGAAGGGGTGGGAACACTGAAGCTTTCTTT; CDR3aa: CSVGRGGNTEAFF
abundance: -; v_gene: TRBV29-1; d_gene: TRBD1; j_gene: TRBJ2-7; CDR3nt: TGCAGCGTAGGGGGGCTCGGGACAGGGGCCCACGAGCAGTACTTC; CDR3aa: CSVGGLGTGAHEQYF
abundance: -; v_gene: TRBV30; d_gene: -; j_gene: TRBJ2-7; CDR3nt: TGTGCCTGGAGTGCCACCGAGGTGCAGTACTTC; CDR3aa: CAWSATEVQYF
abundance: few; v_gene: TRBV29-1; d_gene: -; j_gene: TRBJ2-2; CDR3nt: TGCAGCGGAATCAGGGAGGACACCGGGGAGCTGTTTTTT; CDR3aa: CSGIREDTGELFF
abundance: few; v_gene: TRBV5-1; d_gene: TRBD1; j_gene: TRBJ2-7; CDR3nt: TGCGCCAGCAGCGTGGACAGGACCTACGAGCAGTACTTC; CDR3aa: CASSVDRTYEQYF
abundance: -; v_gene: TRBV15; d_gene: -; j_gene: TRBJ2-4; CDR3nt: TGTGCCACCAGCAGAGATCCTAGAGACATTCAGTACTTC; CDR3aa: CATSRDPRDIQYF
abundance: few; v_gene: TRBV27; d_gene: TRBD1; j_gene: TRBJ1-6; CDR3nt: TGTGCCAGCAGTTTACCACCCCGACAGGGAGCCGTTAATTCACCCCTCCACTTT; CDR3aa: CASSLPPRQGAVNSPLHF
abundance: -; v_gene: TRBV29-1; d_gene: -; j_gene: TRBJ2-7; CDR3nt: TGCAGCGTTGTGGCAGGGACCTACGAGCAGTACTTC; CDR3aa: CSVVAGTYEQYF
abundance: -; v_gene: TRBV7-9; d_gene: -; j_gene: TRBJ2-1; CDR3nt: TGTGCCAGCAGCTTAAAACAGTACAATGAGCAGTTCTTC; CDR3aa: CASSLKQYNEQFF